This is a list of T cell receptor beta chains from one sample in a study of T cells in Graves' hyperthyroidism and ophthalmopathy. Each CDR3 protein is one row after TCRdb ran MiXCR on the multiplex PCR reads. The sample has about 400,000 distinct CDR3 sequences, around 13% seen once; the top ten hold roughly 8.3%. Sequences were obtained from blood. The receptor source for this set is a woman between 18 and 29 years old with Graves' hyperthyroidism. The conserved cysteine and the conserved F or W are not part of the CDR3 here. Fields, in order: J gene, clone size, V gene, CDR3 protein. The size entry is marked missing in some rows and otherwise reads once, few, many or a size class.

TRBJ2-7,few,TRBV6-5,ASSLPTGVVDEQY
TRBJ2-7,many,TRBV28,ASKTSGWGGVYEQY
TRBJ2-2,few,TRBV7-3,ASSRTPLGELF
TRBJ2-3,many,TRBV7-2,ASSLVGTRTDTQY
TRBJ2-3,many,TRBV6-1,ASSPPGGGTDTQY
TRBJ2-1,few,TRBV10-3,AISRDRGSYNEQF
TRBJ2-5,many,TRBV30,AWSSLGAGQETQY
TRBJ2-2,many,TRBV3-1,ASSHGFLANTGELF
TRBJ2-7,many,TRBV29-1,SVWGQFSYEQY
TRBJ2-7,-,TRBV28,ASRRQSSYEQC
TRBJ1-5,few,TRBV6-1,ASSDQPEGGNQPQH
TRBJ2-1,-,TRBV25-1,ASSEEGGGGKGEQF
TRBJ2-1,many,TRBV7-8,ASSHASYEQF
TRBJ2-1,many,TRBV7-3,ASSLDGRRDEQF
TRBJ2-1,-,TRBV5-8,ASSFYHRADINNEQF
TRBJ2-1,-,TRBV19,ASSAGTIEQF
TRBJ2-3,many,TRBV11-2,ASSPGTLGNTQY